A single count supports the clone carrying this T cell receptor (beta chain). The study ran its PCR with 60 Vbeta and 13 Jbeta primers. The repertoire was sequenced with immunoSEQ multiplex PCR; TCRdb's copy has only in-frame clones and lacks some. Of 180,000 or so clones in the sample, around 80% were seen once. This record comes from a study of cytomegalovirus exposure and HLA in healthy donors. Germline CDR1 SQVTM, CDR2 ANQGSEA. The J segment lost 6 bases and the V segment lost 6 bases, leaving 26 bases of the junction unmatched. The CDR3 contains 19 residues. The source of this sequence is a girl aged 5-17 years in good health and CMV-seropositive. The chain links TRBV29-1 to TRBJ2-7; 10 bases match TRBD2. The sequenced material came from PBMCs. This CDR3 is CSVTPGTSWGTSENCEQYF. DNA of the CDR3: TGCAGCGTAACCCCTGGGACTTCGTGGGGGACTAGCGAGAACTGCGAGCAGTACTTC.